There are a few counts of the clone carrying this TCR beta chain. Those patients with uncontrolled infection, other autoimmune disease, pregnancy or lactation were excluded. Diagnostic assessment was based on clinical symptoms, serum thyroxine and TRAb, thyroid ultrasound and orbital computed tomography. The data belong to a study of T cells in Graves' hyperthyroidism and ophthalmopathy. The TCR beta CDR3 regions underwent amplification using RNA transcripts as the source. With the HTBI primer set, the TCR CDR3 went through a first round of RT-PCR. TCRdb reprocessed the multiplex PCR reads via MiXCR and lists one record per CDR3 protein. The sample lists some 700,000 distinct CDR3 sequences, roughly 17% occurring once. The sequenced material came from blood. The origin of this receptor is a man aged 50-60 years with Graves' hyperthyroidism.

The CDR3: CASSQGSGLAVTDTQYF. In nucleotides, the CDR3 is TGTGCCAGCAGCCAAGGTTCCGGACTAGCGGTCACAGATACGCAGTATTTT. V is TRBV4-2 and J is TRBJ2-3; TRBD2 matches 10 bases. V was pared by 1 base and J by 2 bases, with 6 bases of the junction left unmatched. The CDR3 spans 17 residues. Germline CDR1 and CDR2: LGHNA and YNFKEQ.